What follows are 18 T cell receptor beta chains derived from one specimen sequenced in a study of T cell repertoires in cytomegalovirus infection (dated by TCRdb to between 2019 and 2020). The antigens for these receptors are not known. Sample treatment or condition, as interpreted from the label and publication: in vitro stimulation with specific CMV peptide epitopes to enrich CMV-specific T cells. TCRdb shows the sequencer as Illumina HiSeq 1500. TCRdb reran the public reads through fastp at Q25 and MiXCR, keeping productive beta chains. Rows are combined by CDR3 protein, so each entry shows the most common genes and DNA. The sample contains approximately 350,000 distinct CDR3 sequences, roughly 34% of them found a single time. The top ten constitute approximately 13% of the sample. Specimen: cultured PBMCs, collected from culture after CMV antigen stimulation. Receptors originate from a human donor in good health (CMV status not recorded). Some clones in this sample may be carry-over from other donors' samples.

This clonotype has only a few counts. The chain couples TRBV6-1 to TRBJ2-1; 9 bases match TRBD1. The CDR3 has 17 residues. The germline CDR1 and CDR2 sequences are MNHNS and SASEGT. Trimming took 7 bases from V and 5 from J; bases not matched to a gene: 15. The CDR3 protein is CASTHVSGTGWNNEQFF. In nucleotides, the CDR3 is TGTGCCAGCACTCACGTATCCGGGACAGGGTGGAACAATGAGCAGTTCTTC.

The chain's CDR3 is CASSEPTGDYNEQFF. CDR3 DNA: TGTGCCAGCAGTGAGCCGACAGGGGACTACAATGAGCAGTTCTTC. V is TRBV6-5 and J is TRBJ2-1; 8 bases map to TRBD1. The CDR3 covers 15 residues. V shed 5 bases, J shed 3 bases, and the junction held 6 bases outside the gene matches. Germline CDR1 reads MNHEY; CDR2 reads SVGAGI.

The sample holds many counts of this clonotype. An end of the junction does not agree with germline; a read error may underlie this. The CDR3 DNA is TGTGCCAGCAGTCAAGGGCAGGGGAACATTCAGTACTTC. Protein: CASSQGQGNIQYF. The chain couples TRBV4-2 to TRBJ2-4; the D gene is possibly TRBD1 (6 bases). The CDR3 is 13 residues long. Germline V lookup: CDR1 LGHNA, CDR2 YNFKEQ.

V and J are TRBV5-4 and TRBJ2-5, with 10 bases lining up with TRBD2. J was trimmed by 2 bases and V by 4 bases; bases with no gene match: 5. Germline lookup yields CDR1 SGHNT and CDR2 YYREEE (reference sequence). The CDR3 is 15 amino acids. CDR3 sequence: CASSLVLAGQETQYF. The CDR3 DNA sequence: TGTGCCAGCAGCCTTGTACTAGCGGGACAAGAGACCCAGTACTTC.

DNA of the CDR3: TGTGCCTGGAGCGGAACAGGACTCGTAGATACCCGTGGTGGAAACACCATATATTTT. The encoded protein is CAWSGTGLVDTRGGNTIYF. The chain recombines TRBV30 with TRBJ1-3, with D possibly TRBD1 on 5 matching bases. Germline V gene sequence: CDR1 GTSNPN, CDR2 SVGIG (reference sequence). The V end was cut by 3 bases, the J end by 3 bases, with 27 bases between. The CDR3 has 19 amino acids.

The genes are TRBV15 and TRBJ2-1, with 7 bases aligning to TRBD1. The germline gives CDR1 LNHNV, CDR2 YYDKDF (reference sequence). The CDR3 is 16 residues long. Trimming took 3 bases from V and 15 from J; bases not matched to a gene: 20. CDR3 amino acids: CATSRGSGSGDSIPFF. DNA for the CDR3: TGTGCCACCAGCAGGGGTTCGGGTTCCGGGGACAGTATCCCGTTCTTC.

The V call is TRBV24-1, the J call TRBJ2-5; D is possibly TRBD1 (5 bases). Per germline, CDR1 KGHDR and CDR2 SFDVKD. The V end lost 5 bases, the J end lost 2 bases, and 8 bases lay between the germline ends. The CDR3 is 13 amino acids. The CDR3 bases are TGTGCCACCAGTGGGACACCTCAAGAGACCCAGTACTTC. This gives the protein CATSGTPQETQYF.

J is TRBJ2-2 and V is TRBV19; no firm D call. CDR1 is LNHDA and CDR2 is SQIVND in the germline V gene (reference sequence). The CDR3 contains 13 residues. V lost 5 bases to trimming and J lost 6 bases, with 10 bases between them. The CDR3 sequence: CASSVRRAGELFF. The CDR3 DNA sequence: TGTGCCAGTAGTGTCCGTCGAGCCGGGGAGCTGTTTTTT.

This clonotype was detected many times. J is TRBJ2-1 and V is TRBV7-8, with 9 bases fitting TRBD1. The germline CDR1 and CDR2 sequences are SGHVS and FQNEAQ. The CDR3 totals 15 residues. Germline trimming cut 4 bases from V and 7 bases from J; bases unmatched to any gene: 8. In DNA, the CDR3 is TGTGCCAGCAGCTCATCGGACAGGGGAAGGAATGAGCAGTTCTTC. This encodes CASSSSDRGRNEQFF.

The V call is TRBV20-1, the J call TRBJ2-3, with 12 positions matching TRBD2. Losses at the gene ends were 4 bases for V and 5 bases for J; bases not matched to a gene: 13. CDR3 size: 17 residues. From germline, CDR1 is DFQATT and CDR2 SNEGSKA (reference sequence). The CDR3 reads CSATSTSGSVGGDTQYF. The CDR3 DNA sequence: TGCAGTGCTACCTCGACTAGCGGGAGTGTAGGGGGAGATACGCAGTATTTT.

This clonotype was counted between two and nine times. This chain links TRBV28 with TRBJ2-5; TRBD1 agrees at 7 bases. The CDR3 has 15 residues. Germline assignment: CDR1 MDHEN and CDR2 SYDVKM. The J segment lost 4 bases and the V segment lost 6 bases, leaving 11 bases of the junction unmatched. CDR3 coding DNA: TGTGCCAGCAGCCCCGAGGGGGCTCGGGCAGAGACCCAGTACTTC. Amino acid sequence: CASSPEGARAETQYF.

In this sample, this clonotype turned up a few times. The chain couples TRBV20-1 to TRBJ2-5; 7 bases map to TRBD1. Trimming at V came to 0 bases and at J to 1 base, leaving 2 bases not matched to a gene. CDR1 is DFQATT and CDR2 is SNEGSKA in the germline V gene (reference sequence). The CDR3 extends over 14 amino acids. CDR3 nucleotide sequence: TGCAGTGCTAGAGAGCCAGGGGGCCAAGAGACCCAGTACTTC. Its translation is CSAREPGGQETQYF.

This clonotype has just a few counts. V is TRBV7-6 and J is TRBJ1-5; the D is unclear. Germline CDR1 and CDR2: SGHVS and FNYEAQ. The CDR3 loop spans 12 amino acids. V was clipped by 5 bases and J by 7 bases, with 9 bases between them. As DNA, the CDR3 is TGTGCCAGCAGCCACGAGAACCAGCCCCAGCATTTT. Protein product: CASSHENQPQHF.

This clonotype was found once. The chain links TRBV9 to TRBJ2-7, with 11 bases aligning to TRBD1. The V gene end was trimmed by 3 bases and the J gene end by 4 bases; junction bases not matched to a gene: 6. CDR1 and CDR2 (germline): SGDLS, YYNGEE. This CDR3 contains 15 residues. This CDR3 reads CASSAHGTGGYEQYF. The CDR3 region has the DNA TGTGCCAGCAGCGCCCACGGGACAGGGGGATACGAGCAGTACTTC.

J is TRBJ2-2 and V is TRBV20-1; 10 nucleotides line up with TRBD1. CDR1 DFQATT and CDR2 SNEGSKA come from the germline V gene (reference sequence). V was pared by 3 bases and J by 6 bases, with 10 bases of the junction left unmatched. The CDR3 extends over 16 amino acids. This CDR3 reads CSASPRQGAQSGELFF. The CDR3 DNA reads TGCAGTGCTAGCCCCCGACAGGGGGCCCAGTCCGGGGAGCTGTTTTTT.

This clonotype was seen a handful of times. The chain has TRBV5-1 and TRBJ2-2; 8 nucleotides agree with TRBD2. This CDR3 has 16 amino acids. Germline V gene lookup returns CDR1 SGHRS and CDR2 YFSETQ. Trimming took 0 bases from V and 4 from J; bases not matched to a gene: 5. The CDR3 bases are TGCGCCAGCAGCTTGGGGCTAGCGGGCCTCACCGGGGAGCTGTTTTTT. Translation gives CASSLGLAGLTGELFF.

This clonotype was picked up a small number of times. The chain recombines TRBV7-9 with TRBJ2-1; D possibly uses TRBD1 or TRBD2 (5 bases each). CDR1 is SEHNR, CDR2 FQNEAQ, per germline (reference sequence). The CDR3 runs to 20 residues. The V and J ends lost 5 bases and 0 bases respectively, with 26 bases between them. In nucleotides, the CDR3 is TGTGCCAGCAGCAGAGGAGGTCGGCAGGGCGCTCGTATCTCCTACAATGAGCAGTTCTTC. Amino acid sequence: CASSRGGRQGARISYNEQFF.

DNA for the CDR3: TGTGCCAGCACACGCCCAGGGGACTCTGGAAACACCATATATTTT. It codes for CASTRPGDSGNTIYF. The rearrangement uses TRBV28 and TRBJ1-3; D is perhaps TRBD1 (6 bases). Germline V gene lookup returns CDR1 MDHEN and CDR2 SYDVKM. Trimming removed 7 bases at V and 0 bases at J, with 13 bases between. The CDR3 consists of 15 residues.